The source of this T cell receptor (beta chain) is a study of vaccination effects on CD4 cells after COVID-19. Study as a whole: A few patients who were convalescent were sampled early, at day +14, and again late after vaccination. Whole-study results and caveats: Convalescent patients were few in the study, and early post-infection timepoints were absent.

After removal of 1 base from V and 4 bases from J, the junction contained 6 bases not matched to a gene. This CDR3 has 15 residues. CDR1 and CDR2 (germline): SEHNR, FQNEAQ (reference sequence). Upon completion of around ten days in culture, CD4+ T cells were isolated. This individual contracted SARS-CoV-2 between March and December 2020, as verified by PCR. Each participant received a vaccine that was either BNT162b2 or mRNA-1273, given as two doses. This table comes from immunoSEQ multiplex PCR, and its TCRdb copy is limited to in-frame clones, with some not included. The sample includes 30,000 to 40,000 clones, roughly four fifths of them seen just once. In regard to this clone: What it binds is unknown.

Sequences were derived from CD4+ T cells from PBMCs cultured without peptide, sampled after COVID-19 vaccination. This TCR derives from a human donor who had a prior SARS-CoV-2 infection. The chain employs TRBV7-9 and TRBJ2-5; 7 nucleotides align to TRBD2. This chain's CDR3 is CASSLDSSGLETQYF. Written as DNA, the CDR3 is TGTGCCAGCAGCTTAGATTCTAGCGGTTTAGAGACCCAGTACTTC.